The next 19 T cell receptor beta chains were all read from a single sample in a study of cytomegalovirus exposure and HLA in healthy donors. Sequenced by immunoSEQ multiplex PCR; TCRdb stores in-frame clones only, minus some. Of fewer than 400,000 clones in the sample, 88% were seen once. The sample taken for sequencing was PBMCs. All receptors come from a man younger than 45 in good health and CMV-seronegative.

The chain joins TRBV2 to TRBJ1-1; D possibly corresponds to TRBD1 (5 bases). V shed 4 bases and J shed 3 bases, with 9 bases lying between them. Germline V gene data show CDR1 as SNHLY and CDR2 as FYNNEI. This CDR3 has 13 amino acids. CDR3: CASSVRADTEAFF. The CDR3 region has the DNA TGTGCCAGCAGTGTCAGGGCGGACACTGAAGCTTTCTTT.

This sequence joins TRBV6-5 and TRBJ1-2, with a tentative D call TRBD1 (6 bases). Germline values: CDR1 MNHEY, CDR2 SVGAGI. Trimming took 4 bases from V and 2 from J, leaving 14 bases between them. This CDR3 is 15 amino acids long. The DNA of the CDR3 is TGTGCCAGCAGTTCCTCCCGACAGGCGAACTATGGCTACACCTTC. Encoded protein: CASSSSRQANYGYTF.

In DNA, the CDR3 is TGTGCCAGCAGCGATACAGGGTACGAGCAGTACTTC. Protein product: CASSDTGYEQYF. This chain uses TRBV2 with TRBJ2-7; tentative D call: TRBD1 (6 bases). V was shortened by 6 bases and J by 4 bases, with 10 bases between the two germline ends. In germline, CDR1 is SNHLY, CDR2 FYNNEI. There are 12 residues in the CDR3.

A single count supports this clone. V usage is TRBV19 and J usage is TRBJ2-2; the D gene is possibly TRBD2 (5 bases). Trimming pared 7 bases from V and 4 bases from J, leaving 16 bases between. CDR3 length: 15 amino acids. Germline V gives CDR1 LNHDA, CDR2 SQIVND (reference sequence). CDR3 nucleotides: TGTGCCAGTATGAGGACGGGATTGGGCACCGGGGAGCTGTTTTTT. Amino acids: CASMRTGLGTGELFF.

The chain couples TRBV6-1 to TRBJ2-4, with D possibly being TRBD1 (6 bases). The ends were cut back, 7 bases at V and 7 bases at J, with 8 bases in the middle. The germline V gene has CDR1 MNHNS and CDR2 SASEGT. This CDR3 spans 11 amino acids. The CDR3, as DNA: TGTGCCAGCACCCAGGGGAACATTCAGTACTTC. It is translated as CASTQGNIQYF.

The chain has TRBV7-2 and TRBJ1-1; a possible D gene is TRBD1 (6 bases). V dropped 3 bases and J dropped 4 bases, with 15 bases sitting between them. This CDR3 has 15 residues. The germline V gene encodes CDR1 SGHTA and CDR2 FQGNSA. The CDR3 region is CASSFYRAQRTEAFF. The DNA for the CDR3 is TGTGCCAGCAGCTTTTACAGGGCTCAACGCACTGAAGCTTTCTTT.

The chain recombines TRBV6-6 with TRBJ2-7; D possibly corresponds to TRBD2 (6 bases). The CDR3 consists of 15 residues. The V gene lost 6 bases and the J gene lost 0 bases, with 15 bases spanning the gap. Germline V gives CDR1 MNHNY, CDR2 SVGAGI (reference sequence). The CDR3 loop is CASREGRQHSYEQYF. Here the CDR3 DNA reads TGTGCCAGCAGGGAGGGACGGCAACACTCCTACGAGCAGTACTTC.

The chain links TRBV11-3 to TRBJ2-7; tentatively, D is TRBD1 (5 bases). This CDR3 region has 14 residues. Germline V lookup: CDR1 SGHNT, CDR2 YENEEA. V was trimmed by 1 base and J by 5 bases, leaving 12 bases between them. The CDR3, as DNA: TGTGCCAGCAGCTTAGGGACAAATCCTCACGAGCAGTACTTC. It yields the protein CASSLGTNPHEQYF.

The V gene is TRBV7-9, the J gene TRBJ1-5; D gene ambiguous. Trimming took off 1 base at V and 5 bases at J, with 6 bases between the two ends. The CDR3 loop spans 13 amino acids. CDR1 is SEHNR, CDR2 FQNEAQ, per germline (reference sequence). The chain's CDR3 is CASSLVSDQPQHF. The DNA of the CDR3 is TGTGCCAGCAGCTTAGTCAGTGATCAGCCCCAGCATTTT.

CDR3: CASGPDHRFSTDTQYF. The CDR3 DNA sequence: TGTGCCAGCGGCCCGGACCACAGGTTTAGCACAGATACGCAGTATTTT. J is TRBJ2-3 and V is TRBV2, with D perhaps TRBD1 (5 bases). Germline lookup yields CDR1 SNHLY and CDR2 FYNNEI. The V end was cut by 8 bases, the J end by 0 bases, with 18 bases between. The CDR3 is made up of 16 amino acids.

The chain is built from TRBV27 and TRBJ1-4; D possibly corresponds to TRBD1 (6 bases). The CDR3 totals 14 residues. CDR1 and CDR2 from the germline V gene are MNHEY and SMNVEV (reference sequence). The V gene lost 2 bases and the J gene lost 8 bases, with 12 bases spanning the gap. The CDR3 nucleotides are TGTGCCAGCAGTTTAGGCAGGGGTGGCGAAAAACTGTTTTTT. It is translated as CASSLGRGGEKLFF.

The V call is TRBV21-1, the J call TRBJ1-2. TRBV21-1 is termed a pseudogene. The CDR3 contains 15 residues. The CDR3 protein is CASSKIRCRSYGYTF. CDR3 DNA: TGTGCCAGCAGCAAAATAAGGTGCCGGAGCTATGGCTACACCTTC.

The chain links TRBV4-3 to TRBJ2-3; 8 bases are a match to TRBD2. Germline V gene lookup returns CDR1 LGHNA and CDR2 YSLEER. The length of the CDR3 is 15 residues. With V trimmed by 4 bases and J by 3 bases, 6 bases remained unmatched. The CDR3 loop is CASSRAPGGTDTQYF. CDR3 DNA: TGCGCCAGCAGCCGTGCCCCGGGAGGGACAGATACGCAGTATTTT.

The chain is built from TRBV4-1 and TRBJ1-5; TRBD1 is a possible D gene (6 bases). Germline values: CDR1 MGHRA, CDR2 YSYEKL. Trimming pared 1 base from V and 5 bases from J, leaving 12 bases between. The CDR3 totals 15 residues. In DNA, the CDR3 is TGCGCCAGCAGCCAAGCAACAGGGAGGGATCAGCCCCAGCATTTT. Translation: CASSQATGRDQPQHF.

V and J are TRBV6-1 and TRBJ1-2, with 8 bases fitting TRBD1. Germline V lookup: CDR1 MNHNS, CDR2 SASEGT. This CDR3 contains 15 residues. V was clipped by 4 bases and J by 4 bases; unmatched bases: 8. CDR3 sequence reads: CASSARDRSIYGYTF. The CDR3 bases are TGTGCCAGCAGTGCCCGGGACAGGAGCATCTATGGCTACACCTTC.

The chain uses TRBV12-5 and TRBJ2-4, with TRBD1 matching over 10 bases. V shed 1 base, J shed 0 bases, and the junction held 12 bases outside the gene matches. Germline V CDR1 and CDR2: LGHNT, FRNRAP. The CDR3 is 20 residues long. The CDR3 DNA reads as TGTGCTAGTGGTTTGGCACCGGACAGGGGGGTTTCCCTAGCCAAAAACATTCAGTACTTC. Its translation: CASGLAPDRGVSLAKNIQYF.

This chain connects TRBV6-4 to TRBJ1-5, with unresolved D. The CDR3 loop spans 13 amino acids. V lost 2 bases, J lost 6 bases, and 8 bases lay in between. The germline CDR1 and CDR2 sequences are MRHNA and SNTAGT. The CDR3 region has the DNA TGTGCCAGCAGTGACCAGGCGGGTCAGCCCCAGCATTTT. Translated, it gives CASSDQAGQPQHF.

J is TRBJ1-5 and V is TRBV19; D perhaps matches TRBD1 (5 bases). This CDR3 is 16 amino acids long. Trimming pared 1 base from V and 2 bases from J, leaving 12 bases between. Germline loops: CDR1 LNHDA, CDR2 SQIVND (reference sequence). The CDR3 reads CASSIVGPRGNQPQHF. Written as DNA, the CDR3 is TGTGCCAGTAGTATAGTGGGCCCCAGGGGCAATCAGCCCCAGCATTTT. Based on the CDR3 plus reference TRBV19 and TRBJ1-5, the full variable domain is DGGITQSPKYLFRKEGQNVTLSCEQNLNHDAMYWYRQDPGQGLRLIYYSQIVNDFQKGDIAEGYSVSREKKESFPLTVTSAQKNPTAFYLCASSIVGPRGNQPQHFGDGTRLSIL.

This chain joins TRBV6-5 and TRBJ2-5; possible D gene TRBD2, 5 bases. Germline V gene data show CDR1 as MNHEY and CDR2 as SVGAGI. CDR3 length equals 13 residues. Trimming left V 5 bases short and J 8 bases short, with 15 bases between. This chain's CDR3 is CASSASMEVTQYF. In DNA form, the CDR3 reads TGTGCCAGCAGTGCATCGATGGAGGTTACCCAGTACTTC.